Below, 24 T cell receptor beta chains from the same sample are listed, as sequenced in a study of T cell repertoires in cytomegalovirus infection (dated by TCRdb to the late 2010s). The data were produced on an Illumina HiSeq 1500. TCRdb reworked the public reads: Q25 trimming with fastp, MiXCR clone assembly, productive beta chains retained. Entries are consolidated by CDR3 protein sequence, retaining the most common genes and DNA. For this sample the table gives about 260,000 distinct CDR3 sequences, of which around 9% were detected only once. The leading ten clones occupy more than 13% of the sample. Sequencing was performed on PBMCs. Source of these receptors: a human donor in good health (CMV status not recorded). Some clones in this sample may be carry-over from other donors' samples.

This clonotype has ten or more counts. The DNA for the CDR3 is TGTGCCAGCAGCTTTGGGACAGTTAATTCACCCCTCCACTTT. This gives the protein CASSFGTVNSPLHF. The V and J genes are TRBV7-2 and TRBJ1-6, with 7 positions matching TRBD1. The V gene end was trimmed by 3 bases and the J gene end by 6 bases; junction bases not matched to a gene: 2. This CDR3 comprises 14 residues. CDR1 is SGHTA, CDR2 FQGNSA, per germline. Full variable domain (outside the CDR3, taken from reference TRBV7-2 and TRBJ1-6): GAGVSQSPSNKVTEKGKDVELRCDPISGHTALYWYRQSLGQGLEFLIYFQGNSAPDKSGLPSDRFSAERTGGSVSTLTIQRTQQEDSAVYLCASSFGTVNSPLHFGNGTRLTVT.

The chain couples TRBV7-8 to TRBJ2-2; D is possibly TRBD1 or TRBD2 (5 bases each). The CDR3 runs to 16 residues. Germline lookup yields CDR1 SGHVS and CDR2 FQNEAQ. Trimming shortened V by 3 bases and J by 0 bases, and 11 bases separated the two germline ends. The CDR3 is CASSFRDAPNTGELFF. CDR3 DNA sequence: TGTGCCAGCAGCTTCCGGGACGCCCCGAACACCGGGGAGCTGTTTTTT.

This chain links TRBV7-2 with TRBJ2-1, with 11 bases fitting TRBD2. Trimming at V came to 1 base and at J to 10 bases, leaving 3 bases not matched to a gene. CDR1 SGHTA and CDR2 FQGNSA come from the germline V gene. This CDR3 contains 14 residues. CDR3 residues: CASSLVASGGEQFF. CDR3 DNA: TGTGCCAGCAGCTTAGTAGCTAGCGGGGGGGAGCAGTTCTTC.

There are many counts of this clonotype. This chain uses TRBV7-2 with TRBJ2-7; no clear D gene. The CDR3 loop spans 16 amino acids. V lost 1 base and J 6 bases, leaving 19 bases between the germline ends. Germline CDR1 reads SGHTA; CDR2 reads FQGNSA. CDR3 nucleotides: TGTGCCAGCAGCTTAGGGGCAGCAGTGATGTACGCCGAGCAGTACTTC. As protein: CASSLGAAVMYAEQYF.

The J gene is TRBJ2-1, the V gene TRBV10-3; D call uncertain. Germline V CDR1 and CDR2: ENHRY, SYGVKD. CDR3 length equals 14 residues. V was pared by 4 bases and J by 0 bases, with 7 bases between. The CDR3 region has the DNA TGTGCCATCAGTGTAGGTAGCTCCTACAATGAGCAGTTCTTC. Encoded protein: CAISVGSSYNEQFF.

Only a few counts were recorded for this clonotype. The J gene is TRBJ2-3, the V gene TRBV4-3, with 8 nucleotides matching TRBD2. V dropped 0 bases and J dropped 8; count of bases not matched to a gene: 1. This CDR3 has 13 residues. Germline-derived CDR1 and CDR2 are LGHNA and YSLEER. CDR3 protein: CASSQDAGGTQYF. The CDR3 DNA follows: TGCGCCAGCAGCCAAGACGCGGGGGGTACGCAGTATTTT.

The sample holds many counts of this clonotype. V is TRBV7-9 and J is TRBJ1-5; 7 positions match TRBD1. J gave up 6 bases and V 4 bases, and 9 bases lay outside the gene matches. The germline V gene has CDR1 SEHNR and CDR2 FQNEAQ (reference sequence). CDR3 length: 15 amino acids. The CDR3 coding sequence is TGTGCCAGCAGCTCAGAAACAGGGGCGGTTCAGCCCCAGCATTTT. Encoded protein: CASSSETGAVQPQHF.

This clonotype was counted a few times. The chain employs TRBV2 and TRBJ1-5; 9 bases map to TRBD1. Germline V gene sequence: CDR1 SNHLY, CDR2 FYNNEI. The CDR3 extends over 14 amino acids. V dropped 7 bases and J dropped 2; count of bases not matched to a gene: 3. The CDR3 here is CASTWTGGNQPQHF. In nucleotides, the CDR3 is TGTGCCAGCACCTGGACAGGGGGCAATCAGCCCCAGCATTTT.

Note on this clonotype: Its ends do not fully match the called genes, so a read error is possible. This chain uses TRBV28 with TRBJ1-4; D call uncertain. This CDR3 is 14 amino acids long. CDR1 MDHEN and CDR2 SYDVKM come from the germline V gene. Here the CDR3 DNA reads TGTGCCAACAGTCCCTCGGGCCTTAATGAAAAACTGTTTTTT. As protein: CANSPSGLNEKLFF.

This clonotype was detected only a few times. The gene calls are TRBV20-1 and TRBJ2-7; 10 bases are shared with TRBD1. The CDR3 is made up of 13 amino acids. V dropped 5 bases and J dropped 2; count of bases not matched to a gene: 3. Germline V gene sequence: CDR1 DFQATT, CDR2 SNEGSKA (reference sequence). The CDR3 is CSAGGQGTYEQYF. Written as DNA, the CDR3 is TGCAGTGCTGGGGGACAGGGGACCTACGAGCAGTACTTC.

The genes are TRBV6-2 or TRBV6-3 and TRBJ2-1; D might be TRBD1 (6 bases). The CDR3 sequence is 16 residues long. The germline gives CDR1 MNHEY, CDR2 SVGEGT. The V gene lost 2 bases and the J gene lost 4 bases, with 15 bases spanning the gap. CDR3 in DNA: TGTGCCAGCAGTTACCCCGGGACACGGCTGTACAATGAGCAGTTCTTC. As protein: CASSYPGTRLYNEQFF.

The rearrangement uses TRBV28 and TRBJ2-2; a weak D match, TRBD1 (6 bases). The V end was cut by 9 bases, the J end by 7 bases, with 15 bases between. This CDR3 is built from 13 residues. From germline, CDR1 is MDHEN and CDR2 SYDVKM. The CDR3 nucleotides are TGTGCCAGTAGAAGACAGGCTGGCGGGGAGCTGTTTTTT. This translates into CASRRQAGGELFF. The full variable domain, its missing parts supplied by reference TRBV28 and TRBJ2-2, is DVKVTQSSRYLVKRTGEKVFLECVQDMDHENMFWYRQDPGLGLRLIYFSYDVKMKEKGDIPEGYSVSREKKERFSLILESASTNQTSMYLCASRRQAGGELFFGEGSRLTVL.

There are many counts of this clonotype. The V gene is TRBV7-2, the J gene TRBJ2-5; 11 bases are a match to TRBD1. CDR3 size: 14 residues. Trimming took 3 bases from V and 7 from J; bases not matched to a gene: 4. The germline V gene encodes CDR1 SGHTA and CDR2 FQGNSA. Written as DNA, the CDR3 is TGTGCCAGCAGCTTTGGACAGGGGGCTGGGACCCAGTACTTC. It is translated as CASSFGQGAGTQYF.

The sample holds many counts of this clonotype. The rearrangement links TRBV7-2 to TRBJ1-2; 10 positions match TRBD1. J lost 10 bases, V lost 4 bases, and 6 bases had no gene match. This CDR3 comprises 13 residues. CDR1 and CDR2 (germline): SGHTA, FQGNSA. CDR3 region: CASSSSGTGAYTF. The CDR3, as DNA: TGTGCCAGCAGCTCCTCCGGGACAGGGGCCTACACCTTC.

This clonotype has ten or more counts. The chain recombines TRBV7-2 with TRBJ1-6; D is uncertain. The CDR3 totals 15 residues. Trimming shortened V by 0 bases and J by 7 bases, and 10 bases separated the two germline ends. The germline CDR1 and CDR2 sequences are SGHTA and FQGNSA. The CDR3 nucleotides read TGTGCCAGCAGCTTAGCGCCAGGAGGAAATTCACCCCTCCACTTT. Translated: CASSLAPGGNSPLHF.

This clonotype was picked up many times. The CDR3 DNA reads TGTGCCAGCAGCTTACTAGCGGGAGGTGCCCTCCCCCTCCCCACAGATACGCAGTATTTT. It yields the protein CASSLLAGGALPLPTDTQYF. The rearrangement uses TRBV7-8 and TRBJ2-3, with 11 nucleotides matching TRBD2. The CDR3 loop spans 20 amino acids. The V segment lost 2 bases and the J segment 2 bases; nucleotides outside the gene matches: 15. Germline values: CDR1 SGHVS, CDR2 FQNEAQ. The entire variable domain, with the rest obtained from reference TRBV7-8 and TRBJ2-3, is as follows: GAGVSQSPRYKVAKRGQDVALRCDPISGHVSLFWYQQALGQGPEFLTYFQNEAQLDKSGLPSDRFFAERPEGSVSTLKIQRTQQEDSAVYLCASSLLAGGALPLPTDTQYFGPGTRLTVL.

This clonotype was counted many times. The V call is TRBV28, the J call TRBJ1-4; D remains unclear. Germline-derived CDR1 and CDR2 are MDHEN and SYDVKM. The CDR3 is 15 residues long. Trimming took 6 bases from V and 0 from J, leaving 11 bases between them. The CDR3 protein is CASSSLAATNEKLFF. The CDR3 nucleotides read TGTGCCAGCAGCTCTCTAGCCGCAACTAATGAAAAACTGTTTTTT.

Ten or more counts support this clonotype. The rearrangement joins TRBV7-2 to TRBJ1-2; perhaps TRBD1 as D (5 bases). The CDR3 has 15 amino acids. Trimming pared 5 bases from V and 4 bases from J, leaving 17 bases between. Germline V gene data show CDR1 as SGHTA and CDR2 as FQGNSA. CDR3 amino acids: CASSHPILGAYGYTF. DNA for the CDR3: TGTGCCAGCAGCCACCCTATTCTTGGGGCCTATGGCTACACCTTC.

The chain joins TRBV11-2 to TRBJ2-5, with 8 bases matching TRBD1. Per the germline V gene, CDR1 is SGHAT and CDR2 is FQNNGV. Trimming cost V 5 bases and J 0 bases; bases outside gene matches: 8. The CDR3 is 16 amino acids. CDR3 DNA: TGTGCCAGCAGCCCATGGACAGGGAGGTACCAAGAGACCCAGTACTTC. Translating it yields CASSPWTGRYQETQYF. The full variable domain, completed using reference TRBV11-2 and TRBJ2-5, is EAGVAQSPRYKIIEKRQSVAFWCNPISGHATLYWYQQILGQGPKLLIQFQNNGVVDDSQLPKDRFSAERLKGVDSTLKIQPAKLEDSAVYLCASSPWTGRYQETQYFGPGTRLLVL.

This clonotype was recorded many times. J is TRBJ2-5 and V is TRBV7-2, with D perhaps matching TRBD1 (6 bases). The CDR3 runs 15 residues. Germline-derived CDR1 and CDR2 are SGHTA and FQGNSA. The ends were cut back, 7 bases at V and 2 bases at J, with 17 bases in the middle. Here the CDR3 reads CASIALGHTQETQYF. DNA of the CDR3: TGTGCCAGCATCGCACTGGGACATACTCAAGAGACCCAGTACTTC.

The chain combines TRBV6-1 with TRBJ2-7; 9 bases map to TRBD2. The V and J ends lost 8 bases and 3 bases, in that order; junction bases with no gene match: 17. Germline-derived CDR1 and CDR2 are MNHNS and SASEGT. The CDR3 totals 17 residues. The CDR3 DNA is TGTGCCAGCCTAGCTAGCGGGATAGTCTCGCGGCTCTACGAGCAGTACTTC. It yields the protein CASLASGIVSRLYEQYF.

This clonotype was recorded many times. J is TRBJ1-4 and V is TRBV7-2; no reliable D call. The V and J ends lost 6 bases and 5 bases respectively, with 16 bases between them. Germline CDR1 SGHTA, CDR2 FQGNSA. This CDR3 has 15 amino acids. The CDR3: CASSTVGTANEKLFF. Written as DNA, the CDR3 is TGTGCCAGCAGTACCGTCGGAACAGCGAATGAAAAACTGTTTTTT. Full variable domain (missing parts from reference TRBV7-2 and TRBJ1-4): GAGVSQSPSNKVTEKGKDVELRCDPISGHTALYWYRQSLGQGLEFLIYFQGNSAPDKSGLPSDRFSAERTGGSVSTLTIQRTQQEDSAVYLCASSTVGTANEKLFFGSGTQLSVL.

This clonotype has at least ten counts. The chain recombines TRBV5-6 with TRBJ1-2; no firm D call. This CDR3 is 14 amino acids long. The ends were cut back, 4 bases at V and 2 bases at J, with 12 bases in the middle. Germline CDR1 and CDR2: SGHDT and YYEEEE. The CDR3 protein is CASSINVKNYGYTF. CDR3 sequence (DNA): TGTGCCAGCAGCATCAACGTCAAAAACTATGGCTACACCTTC.

This clonotype was detected many times. This chain uses TRBV19 with TRBJ2-1, with TRBD1 as a possible D gene (6 bases). Germline-derived CDR1 and CDR2 are LNHDA and SQIVND (reference sequence). The CDR3 consists of 16 residues. The germline V and J ends were trimmed by 5 bases and 0 bases, with 14 bases remaining between them. The CDR3 loop reads CASSSGQTSSYNEQFF. CDR3 nucleotide sequence: TGTGCCAGTAGTTCCGGACAGACCAGCTCCTACAATGAGCAGTTCTTC. Variable domain in full (rest from reference TRBV19 and TRBJ2-1): DGGITQSPKYLFRKEGQNVTLSCEQNLNHDAMYWYRQDPGQGLRLIYYSQIVNDFQKGDIAEGYSVSREKKESFPLTVTSAQKNPTAFYLCASSSGQTSSYNEQFFGPGTRLTVL.